These 14 T cell receptor beta chains originate from one sample sequenced in a study of shared clonotypes between healthy human individuals. The assay was immunoSEQ multiplex PCR, and TCRdb's table has in-frame clones only and misses some. The table has hundreds of thousands of clones, around 72% seen once. Sequenced sample: memory CD4+ T cells sorted from blood. Described subset: CD45RA-negative fraction. The receptors were sampled from a woman aged 25-40 years in good health.

This clone was seen a few times. This sequence joins TRBV19 and TRBJ2-2; D gene uncertain. The CDR3 spans 14 residues. CDR1 LNHDA and CDR2 SQIVND come from the germline V gene (reference sequence). Deletions cut 3 bases from V and 3 bases from J, with 8 bases between. The CDR3 region is CASSMLEDTGELFF. In DNA form, the CDR3 reads TGTGCCAGTAGTATGTTAGAGGACACCGGGGAGCTGTTTTTT.

V gene TRBV25-1 combines with J gene TRBJ2-5; TRBD2 agrees at 7 bases. CDR1 and CDR2 (germline): MGHDK, SYGVNS. V trimming: 2 bases; J trimming: 5 bases; junction bases outside the gene matches: 14. The CDR3 is made up of 17 amino acids. The CDR3 DNA reads TGTGCCAGCAGTGAAAAGGGGCCAGCGGGGTCATCGGAGACCCAGTACTTC. It translates to CASSEKGPAGSSETQYF. Full variable domain (missing parts from reference TRBV25-1 and TRBJ2-5): EADIYQTPRYLVIGTGKKITLECSQTMGHDKMYWYQQDPGMELHLIHYSYGVNSTEKGDLSSESTVSRIRTEHFPLTLESARPSHTSQYLCASSEKGPAGSSETQYFGPGTRLLVL.

This clone came up many times. This sequence joins TRBV19 and TRBJ2-1; D tentatively reads TRBD1 or TRBD2 (5 bases each). V lost 8 bases and J 7 bases, leaving 18 bases between the germline ends. The CDR3 totals 14 residues. Germline V gives CDR1 LNHDA, CDR2 SQIVND (reference sequence). The CDR3 nucleotides read TGTGCCAGTCGGGGCCGAGCTAGAGGTAATGAGCAGTTCTTC. Its translation is CASRGRARGNEQFF.

The chain recombines TRBV14 with TRBJ1-1, with D uncertain. The CDR3 covers 14 residues. With 4 bases removed from V and 3 bases from J, the gap between germline ends came to 12 bases. The germline gives CDR1 SGHDN, CDR2 FVKESK. The DNA for the CDR3 is TGTGCCAGCAGCCCGTATCACAGTTACACTGAAGCTTTCTTT. It is translated as CASSPYHSYTEAFF. Looking up the rest from reference TRBV14 and TRBJ1-1 gives the full variable domain: EAGVTQFPSHSVIEKGQTVTLRCDPISGHDNLYWYRRVMGKEIKFLLHFVKESKQDESGMPNNRFLAERTGGTYSTLKVQPAELEDSGVYFCASSPYHSYTEAFFGQGTRLTVV.

The rearrangement joins TRBV2 to TRBJ1-1; D not resolved. Germline CDR1 is SNHLY and CDR2 is FYNNEI. This CDR3 has 11 amino acids. V was shortened by 5 bases and J by 7 bases, with 8 bases between the two germline ends. The CDR3 loop is CASSYGVEAFF. The CDR3 nucleotides read TGTGCCAGCAGTTACGGGGTTGAAGCTTTCTTT. Using reference TRBV2 and TRBJ1-1 for the parts outside the CDR3, the full variable domain is EPEVTQTPSHQVTQMGQEVILRCVPISNHLYFYWYRQILGQKVEFLVSFYNNEISEKSEIFDDQFSVERPDGSNFTLKIRSTKLEDSAMYFCASSYGVEAFFGQGTRLTVV.

The rearrangement uses TRBV7-8 and TRBJ2-1; maybe TRBD2 (6 bases). The CDR3 sequence is 14 residues long. Per the germline V gene, CDR1 is SGHVS and CDR2 is FQNEAQ. Deletions cut 7 bases from V and 7 bases from J, with 17 bases between. The CDR3: CASTRPVGGNEQFF. The CDR3 nucleotides read TGTGCCAGCACCCGACCAGTAGGAGGGAATGAGCAGTTCTTC.

J is TRBJ1-1 and V is TRBV30; 7 bases line up with TRBD1. V was pared by 0 bases and J by 7 bases, with 8 bases of the junction left unmatched. The V gene's germline CDR1 is GTSNPN and CDR2 SVGIG (reference sequence). The CDR3 has 14 residues. CDR3 sequence (DNA): TGTGCCTGGAGTGTCTCGCGACAGGGTGGTGAAGCTTTCTTT. Its protein is CAWSVSRQGGEAFF.

This clone occurred a few times. V usage is TRBV27 and J usage is TRBJ1-2; D gene uncertain. CDR3 length: 13 amino acids. The germline V and J ends were trimmed by 4 bases and 4 bases, with 10 bases remaining between them. Germline loops: CDR1 MNHEY, CDR2 SMNVEV (reference sequence). CDR3 in amino acids: CASSSPGTYGYTF. The CDR3 DNA follows: TGTGCCAGCAGTTCTCCAGGCACCTATGGCTACACCTTC.

This sequence joins TRBV18 and TRBJ1-4, with D possibly being TRBD1 (6 bases). The V end was cut by 6 bases, the J end by 7 bases, with 12 bases between. In germline, CDR1 is KGHSH, CDR2 LQKENI. The CDR3 spans 13 residues. CDR3 amino acids: CASSGGRREKLFF. CDR3 bases: TGTGCCAGCTCGGGGGGGCGCCGTGAAAAACTGTTTTTT.

Regarding this clone: At the DNA level, this CDR3 is encoded by other sequences in the same sample as well. The J gene is TRBJ2-1, the V gene TRBV20-1; D is uncertain. The CDR3 covers 11 residues. Germline V gene data show CDR1 as DFQATT and CDR2 as SNEGSKA (reference sequence). Trimming took 3 bases from V and 6 from J, leaving 6 bases between them. The CDR3 DNA is TGCAGTGCTAGGGGCGGCAATGAGCAGTTCTTC. Translation: CSARGGNEQFF.

The rearrangement joins TRBV10-3 to TRBJ2-7; D is perhaps TRBD1 (5 bases). Trimming shortened V by 3 bases and J by 2 bases, and 17 bases separated the two germline ends. Germline V lookup: CDR1 ENHRY, CDR2 SYGVKD. This CDR3 comprises 16 residues. The CDR3 sequence is CAISDPGRENTYEQYF. Here the CDR3 DNA reads TGTGCCATCAGTGACCCGGGCAGGGAAAACACCTACGAGCAGTACTTC.

This sequence joins TRBV5-6 and TRBJ2-5; TRBD2 agrees at 7 bases. CDR1 SGHDT and CDR2 YYEEEE come from the germline V gene. This CDR3 spans 13 amino acids. J lost 4 bases, V lost 4 bases, and 4 bases had no gene match. CDR3 sequence reads: CASSPRTRETQYF. CDR3 bases: TGTGCCAGCAGCCCCCGGACTAGAGAGACCCAGTACTTC.

This clone was found once. The chain employs TRBV28 and TRBJ2-1; TRBD2 aligns across 7 bases. CDR3 length: 13 residues. The V segment lost 6 bases and the J segment 6 bases; nucleotides outside the gene matches: 5. Per the germline V gene, CDR1 is MDHEN and CDR2 is SYDVKM. The CDR3 sequence is CASRGDYVNEQFF. The DNA for the CDR3 is TGTGCCAGCAGGGGGGACTACGTCAATGAGCAGTTCTTC.

The rearrangement joins TRBV28 to TRBJ2-3; no clear D. This CDR3 is 13 amino acids long. Per the germline V gene, CDR1 is MDHEN and CDR2 is SYDVKM. Trimming pared 10 bases from V and 6 bases from J, leaving 17 bases between. The CDR3 reads CAIGRADGDTQYF. The CDR3 DNA is TGTGCCATCGGACGGGCGGATGGGGATACGCAGTATTTT.